These 6 T cell receptor beta chains were all obtained from the same sample, sequenced in a study of long-term antiretroviral therapy in people with HIV. Version v3.0 of the immunoSEQ assay was performed at survey level. TCRdb's copy holds only in-frame clones and misses some; the assay was immunoSEQ multiplex PCR. This sample yields more than 20,000 clones, of which around 83% are seen a single time; 20% to 30% belongs to the top ten. The specimen was unsorted PBMCs, collected 0.4 years after starting antiretroviral therapy. These receptors all stem from a man between 50 and 59 years old with HIV.

The chain combines TRBV29-1 with TRBJ1-1; unclear D gene. Germline values: CDR1 SQVTM, CDR2 ANQGSEA. Deletions cut 5 bases from V and 1 base from J, with 8 bases between. This CDR3 has 12 residues. In DNA form, the CDR3 reads TGCAGCGTTCCGGACGGGAACACTGAAGCTTTCTTT. Amino acid sequence: CSVPDGNTEAFF.

The CDR3 region is CASSVGPNQPQHF. CDR3 in DNA: TGTGCCAGCAGCGTAGGGCCTAATCAGCCCCAGCATTTT. The rearrangement uses TRBV5-6 and TRBJ1-5; D unresolved. Germline V gene lookup returns CDR1 SGHDT and CDR2 YYEEEE. Trimming took 4 bases from V and 4 from J, leaving 9 bases between them. This CDR3 is built from 13 residues.

This rearrangement joins TRBV10-1 to TRBJ1-4; tentative D call: TRBD1 (6 bases). Trimming shortened V by 11 bases and J by 3 bases, and 16 bases separated the two germline ends. The germline CDR1 and CDR2 sequences are WNHNN and SYGVQD (reference sequence). The CDR3 has 14 residues. Here the CDR3 DNA reads TGCGCCCCCAGGGGCGCAGGACCTAATGAAAAACTGTTTTTT. Translating it yields CAPRGAGPNEKLFF.

The J gene is TRBJ2-1, the V gene TRBV9, with 8 bases identical to TRBD2. The germline V gene has CDR1 SGDLS and CDR2 YYNGEE. V trimming: 0 bases; J trimming: 8 bases; junction bases outside the gene matches: 13. The CDR3 loop spans 17 amino acids. CDR3 in DNA: TGTGCCAGCAGCGTAGAAGGCGGGAGGTGGGGGGGCGATGAGCAGTTCTTC. Translated, it gives CASSVEGGRWGGDEQFF. Full variable domain (rest looked up from reference TRBV9 and TRBJ2-1): DSGVTQTPKHLITATGQRVTLRCSPRSGDLSVYWYQQSLDQGLQFLIQYYNGEERAKGNILERFSAQQFPDLHSELNLSSLELGDSALYFCASSVEGGRWGGDEQFFGPGTRLTVL.

This clone was counted once. The chain links TRBV10-3 to TRBJ1-1, with 7 nucleotides matching TRBD1. J gave up 3 bases and V 6 bases, and 7 bases lay outside the gene matches. Germline values: CDR1 ENHRY, CDR2 SYGVKD. The CDR3 extends over 14 amino acids. The CDR3 here is CAIRQGRGDTEAFF. CDR3 DNA sequence: TGTGCCATCAGACAGGGGAGGGGGGACACTGAAGCTTTCTTT.

The chain carries TRBV28 and TRBJ2-7, with 10 bases aligning to TRBD2. The CDR3 is made up of 14 amino acids. Germline CDR1 MDHEN, CDR2 SYDVKM. The V gene end was trimmed by 3 bases and the J gene end by 6 bases; junction bases not matched to a gene: 5. The chain's CDR3 is CASSFPAGGREQYF. CDR3 nucleotide sequence: TGTGCCAGCAGTTTCCCAGCGGGGGGGCGCGAGCAGTACTTC. The complete variable domain, with remaining parts taken from reference TRBV28 and TRBJ2-7, reads DVKVTQSSRYLVKRTGEKVFLECVQDMDHENMFWYRQDPGLGLRLIYFSYDVKMKEKGDIPEGYSVSREKKERFSLILESASTNQTSMYLCASSFPAGGREQYFGPGTRLTVT.